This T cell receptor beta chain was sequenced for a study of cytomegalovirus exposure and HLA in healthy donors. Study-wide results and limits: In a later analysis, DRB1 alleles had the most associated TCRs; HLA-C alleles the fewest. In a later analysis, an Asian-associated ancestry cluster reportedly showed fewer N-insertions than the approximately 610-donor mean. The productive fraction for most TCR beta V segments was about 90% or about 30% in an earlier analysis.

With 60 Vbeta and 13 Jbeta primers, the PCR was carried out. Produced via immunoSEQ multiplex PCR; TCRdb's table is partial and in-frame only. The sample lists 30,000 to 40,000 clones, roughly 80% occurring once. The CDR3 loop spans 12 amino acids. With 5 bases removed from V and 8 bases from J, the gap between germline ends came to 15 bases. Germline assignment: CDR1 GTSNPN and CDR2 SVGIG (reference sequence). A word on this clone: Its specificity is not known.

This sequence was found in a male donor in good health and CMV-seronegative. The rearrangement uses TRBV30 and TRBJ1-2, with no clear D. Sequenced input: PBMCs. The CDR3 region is CAWAGGDSGYTF. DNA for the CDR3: TGTGCCTGGGCGGGCGGAGATTCAGGCTACACCTTC.